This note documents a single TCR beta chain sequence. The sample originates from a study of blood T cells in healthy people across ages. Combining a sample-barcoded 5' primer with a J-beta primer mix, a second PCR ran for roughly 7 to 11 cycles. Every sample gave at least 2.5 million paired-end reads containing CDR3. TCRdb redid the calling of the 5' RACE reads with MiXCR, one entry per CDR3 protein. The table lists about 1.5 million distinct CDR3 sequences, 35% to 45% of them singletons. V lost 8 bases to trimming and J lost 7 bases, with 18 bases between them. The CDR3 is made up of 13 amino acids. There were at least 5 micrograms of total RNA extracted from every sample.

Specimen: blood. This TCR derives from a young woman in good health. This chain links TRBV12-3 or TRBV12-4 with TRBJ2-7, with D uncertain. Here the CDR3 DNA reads TGTGCCAGCTCCGGGCTGAATCTTCGGGAGCAGTACTTC. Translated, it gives CASSGLNLREQYF.